The sequence of this T cell receptor (beta chain) was determined in a study of blood T cells in healthy people across ages. V shed 2 bases, J shed 1 base, and the junction held 0 bases outside the gene matches. The CDR3 has 15 amino acids. Germline CDR1 reads MNHEY; CDR2 reads SVGAGI. This clonotype occurred many times. Primers used in a second PCR of about 6 to 11 cycles were a sample-barcoded 5' primer and a J-beta primer mix. TCRdb independently ran MiXCR on the 5' RACE reads; one entry per CDR3 protein. The sample holds some 1.4 million distinct CDR3 sequences, about 43% seen once. The sequence was collected from a woman aged 18-29 years in good health. This chain links TRBV6-5 with TRBJ1-2; 11 bases agree with TRBD1. Sample: blood. The CDR3 sequence is CASSYGTGGNYGYTF. CDR3 DNA: TGTGCCAGCAGTTACGGGACAGGGGGTAACTATGGCTACACCTTC.